The 31 T cell receptor beta chains below were found in one sample sequenced in a study of beta chain features in type 1 diabetes. The sequenced template was cDNA made from the entire isolated RNA. The data were produced by immunoSEQ multiplex PCR, yet TCRdb's version contains in-frame clones alone and is incomplete. This sample carries roughly 500,000 clones, roughly 30% of them seen once, and the ten largest clones take roughly 0.066%. The sequencing input was naive CD4+ T cells from blood. Source of these receptors: a man aged 18 to 29 in good health.

This clone showed up just a few times. The rearrangement links TRBV10-3 to TRBJ2-4, with a weak D call TRBD1 (5 bases). This CDR3 is built from 14 residues. Germline-derived CDR1 and CDR2 are ENHRY and SYGVKD. Trimming cost V 10 bases and J 0 bases, with 13 bases left between them. The CDR3 DNA reads as TGTGCCACGACAGTCACGCTAGCCAAAAACATTCAGTACTTC. This translates into CATTVTLAKNIQYF.

This clone occurred a few times. The chain carries TRBV7-9 and TRBJ2-1; the D gene is possibly TRBD2 (6 bases). CDR1 and CDR2 from the germline V gene are SEHNR and FQNEAQ (reference sequence). The CDR3 is 15 amino acids. V was shortened by 4 bases and J by 3 bases, with 13 bases between the two germline ends. The CDR3 region has the DNA TGTGCCAGCAGCTCGATTAGCGGCTTCTACAATGAGCAGTTCTTC. Its translation: CASSSISGFYNEQFF.

The rearrangement joins TRBV6-5 to TRBJ2-7; D is ambiguous. The CDR3 is 13 amino acids. Germline V gives CDR1 MNHEY, CDR2 SVGAGI. V gave up 5 bases and J gave up 4 bases, with 12 bases separating them. The CDR3: CASSTLGLYEQYF. The CDR3 bases are TGTGCCAGCAGTACACTGGGCCTATACGAGCAGTACTTC.

This clone was counted only a few times. Its ends do not fully match the called genes, so a read error is possible. This chain links TRBV30 with TRBJ2-1; 8 bases are shared with TRBD2. In germline, CDR1 is GTSNPN, CDR2 SVGIG (reference sequence). The CDR3 is 14 residues long. CDR3 coding DNA: TGTGCCTGGAGTGTACGGGGGGGATACAATGAACAGTTCTTC. Its translation is CAWSVRGGYNEQFF.

A few counts support this clone. The genes are TRBV5-1 and TRBJ2-5, with unresolved D. CDR3 size: 12 residues. Germline V gives CDR1 SGHRS, CDR2 YFSETQ. V lost 2 bases and J lost 5, with 7 bases in between. CDR3 protein: CASSLEAETQYF. The CDR3 DNA reads TGCGCCAGCAGCTTAGAGGCGGAGACCCAGTACTTC. The full variable domain, completed using reference TRBV5-1 and TRBJ2-5, is KAGVTQTPRYLIKTRGQQVTLSCSPISGHRSVSWYQQTPGQGLQFLFEYFSETQRNKGNFPGRFSGRQFSNSRSEMNVSTLELGDSALYLCASSLEAETQYFGPGTRLLVL.

This clone was counted between two and nine times. The chain couples TRBV4-1 to TRBJ2-6, with 9 bases aligning to TRBD1. CDR1 and CDR2 from the germline V gene are MGHRA and YSYEKL. V lost 1 base to trimming and J lost 3 bases; unmatched junction nucleotides: 7. This CDR3 comprises 18 residues. The CDR3 sequence: CASSQVGTGTFGANVLTF. The CDR3 region has the DNA TGCGCCAGCAGCCAAGTTGGGACAGGGACCTTTGGGGCCAACGTCCTGACTTTC.

The rearrangement joins TRBV25-1 to TRBJ2-5; 8 bases align to TRBD2. The J call may be faulty, since TRBJ2-7 better matches the DNA end. Germline CDR1 is MGHDK and CDR2 is SYGVNS. The CDR3 is made up of 13 amino acids. For the CDR3, the DNA is TGTGCCAGCAGTGAAGGCGGGAGGTACGAGCAGTACTTC. It specifies CASSEGGRYEQYF.

The rearrangement joins TRBV18 to TRBJ2-5, with unresolved D. The CDR3 loop spans 15 amino acids. CDR1 is KGHSH and CDR2 is LQKENI in the germline V gene. V lost 3 bases, J lost 4 bases, and 15 bases lay in between. The CDR3 nucleotides read TGTGCCAGCTCACCTGTGTTGGACGCCGGAGAGACCCAGTACTTC. Its protein product is CASSPVLDAGETQYF.

The chain links TRBV29-1 to TRBJ2-7; tentative D call: TRBD2 (6 bases). This CDR3 comprises 13 residues. The V gene lost 6 bases and the J gene lost 7 bases, with 19 bases spanning the gap. In germline, CDR1 is SQVTM, CDR2 ANQGSEA. The CDR3: CSVGTGGKVEQYF. The CDR3 bases are TGCAGCGTGGGGACTGGGGGAAAGGTGGAGCAGTACTTC.

The chain uses TRBV7-3 and TRBJ1-1; TRBD1 matches at 7 bases. This CDR3 spans 13 amino acids. The ends lost 5 bases at V and 6 bases at J; junction bases unmatched: 6. Germline CDR1 and CDR2: SGHTA and FQGTGA. For the CDR3, the DNA is TGTGCCAGCAGCCCATACAGGGGCGCTGAAGCTTTCTTT. It is translated as CASSPYRGAEAFF.

This chain links TRBV4-2 with TRBJ2-7, with no clear D. The V end lost 4 bases, the J end lost 5 bases, and 12 bases lay between the germline ends. The length of the CDR3 is 13 residues. The germline V gene has CDR1 LGHNA and CDR2 YNFKEQ. CDR3 DNA sequence: TGTGCCAGCAGCCTTTCCCAAGGCCACGAGCAGTACTTC. This codes for CASSLSQGHEQYF.

This clone was seen a single time. The gene calls are TRBV7-2 and TRBJ2-7; D assignment may be TRBD1 or TRBD2 (5 bases each). CDR3 length equals 15 residues. The V end lost 5 bases, the J end lost 0 bases, and 14 bases lay between the germline ends. Germline CDR1 SGHTA, CDR2 FQGNSA. The CDR3 reads CASSIPGRDSYEQYF. The DNA of the CDR3 is TGTGCCAGCAGCATCCCGGGACGGGACTCCTACGAGCAGTACTTC.

This sequence joins TRBV25-1 and TRBJ1-1; D is ambiguous. This CDR3 is built from 14 residues. Germline CDR1 and CDR2: MGHDK and SYGVNS. The V end was cut by 4 bases, the J end by 6 bases, with 15 bases between. The CDR3 protein is CASSGTNWDPEAFF. CDR3 bases: TGTGCCAGCAGTGGTACGAATTGGGATCCTGAAGCTTTCTTT.

This clone was counted once. The genes are TRBV19 and TRBJ2-1; 8 nucleotides match TRBD2. This CDR3 comprises 17 residues. Germline values: CDR1 LNHDA, CDR2 SQIVND (reference sequence). With V trimmed by 3 bases and J by 8 bases, 15 bases remained unmatched. CDR3 in DNA: TGTGCCAGTAGTATGTGGGTAGCGGGAACCCCTAGCCATGAGCAGTTCTTC. As protein: CASSMWVAGTPSHEQFF.

In its sample, this clone was seen a few times. The gene calls are TRBV29-1 and TRBJ2-3; TRBD2 agrees at 9 bases. There are 13 residues in the CDR3. The germline gives CDR1 SQVTM, CDR2 ANQGSEA. Germline trimming cut 5 bases from V and 3 bases from J; bases unmatched to any gene: 3. CDR3 sequence reads: CSVRSGSTDTQYF. CDR3 DNA: TGCAGCGTTCGTAGCGGGAGTACAGATACGCAGTATTTT.

This clone was seen a handful of times. The rearrangement links TRBV5-4 to TRBJ2-1; D is unresolved. Trimming left V 4 bases short and J 3 bases short, with 11 bases between. The CDR3 consists of 14 residues. Germline CDR1 is SGHNT and CDR2 is YYREEE (reference sequence). CDR3: CASSDVRIYNEQFF. The CDR3 nucleotides read TGTGCCAGCAGCGACGTCCGGATCTACAATGAGCAGTTCTTC. The full variable domain, completed using reference TRBV5-4 and TRBJ2-1, is ETGVTQSPTHLIKTRGQQVTLRCSSQSGHNTVSWYQQALGQGPQFIFQYYREEENGRGNFPPRFSGLQFPNYSSELNVNALELDDSALYLCASSDVRIYNEQFFGPGTRLTVL.

This rearrangement joins TRBV29-1 to TRBJ1-3; no clear D. CDR1 is SQVTM, CDR2 ANQGSEA, per germline. This CDR3 has 11 amino acids. V was clipped by 3 bases and J by 4 bases, with 4 bases between them. CDR3 protein: CSVEYGNTIYF. CDR3 bases: TGCAGCGTTGAGTACGGAAACACCATATATTTT.

This clone has a handful of counts. The chain combines TRBV5-1 with TRBJ2-7; TRBD2 agrees at 13 bases. V was pared by 4 bases and J by 0 bases, with 4 bases of the junction left unmatched. CDR1 is SGHRS, CDR2 YFSETQ, per germline. The CDR3 covers 16 residues. The CDR3 loop reads CASSIGTSGTSYEQYF. CDR3 DNA: TGCGCCAGCAGCATCGGGACTAGCGGGACCTCCTACGAGCAGTACTTC.

The chain combines TRBV30 with TRBJ2-1; 10 bases match TRBD2. V gave up 0 bases and J gave up 6 bases; unmatched junction bases: 5. The germline V gene encodes CDR1 GTSNPN and CDR2 SVGIG (reference sequence). The CDR3 sequence is 15 residues long. The CDR3 region is CAWSVRLAGANEQFF. The CDR3 DNA reads as TGTGCCTGGAGTGTGCGGCTAGCGGGGGCCAATGAGCAGTTCTTC.

CDR3 sequence reads: CASTGSYEQYF. In DNA form, the CDR3 reads TGTGCCAGCACGGGCTCCTACGAGCAGTACTTC. This chain joins TRBV6-1 and TRBJ2-7; no firm D call. The V gene lost 7 bases and the J gene lost 0 bases, with 4 bases spanning the gap. Germline V lookup: CDR1 MNHNS, CDR2 SASEGT. This CDR3 has 11 amino acids.

The chain links TRBV30 to TRBJ2-1; D unclear. V dropped 3 bases and J dropped 16 bases, with 16 bases sitting between them. The germline V gene encodes CDR1 GTSNPN and CDR2 SVGIG (reference sequence). This CDR3 region has 11 residues. The CDR3 nucleotides read TGTGCCTGGAGGGACCGAAGCTGGGGATTCTTC. Its protein product is CAWRDRSWGFF.

The chain links TRBV7-3 to TRBJ2-3; tentative D call: TRBD2 (6 bases). Germline-derived CDR1 and CDR2 are SGHTA and FQGTGA. The CDR3 is 14 amino acids. The germline V and J ends were trimmed by 2 bases and 2 bases, with 8 bases remaining between them. DNA of the CDR3: TGTGCCAGCAGCTTAGGGACTGCCACAGATACGCAGTATTTT. It codes for CASSLGTATDTQYF.

The table lists this clone with a few counts. In nucleotides, the CDR3 is TGTGCCTGGAGTCGAACGAGCGGACTATACAATGAGCAGTTCTTC. It encodes CAWSRTSGLYNEQFF. The rearrangement uses TRBV30 and TRBJ2-1; D perhaps matches TRBD2 (6 bases). Germline loops: CDR1 GTSNPN, CDR2 SVGIG (reference sequence). With 2 bases removed from V and 4 bases from J, the gap between germline ends came to 15 bases. The CDR3 runs 15 residues.

There are a few counts of this clone. The chain couples TRBV25-1 to TRBJ2-7; D remains unclear. The CDR3 sequence is 8 residues long. V lost 8 bases, J lost 4 bases, and 0 bases lay in between. From germline, CDR1 is MGHDK and CDR2 SYGVNS. The CDR3 region is CASYEQYF. The CDR3 DNA reads as TGTGCCAGCTACGAGCAGTACTTC.

The chain joins TRBV6-6 to TRBJ2-1, with unresolved D. Per germline, CDR1 MNHNY and CDR2 SVGAGI (reference sequence). Between the trimmed V and J ends, which lost 8 bases and 3 bases, there was a span of 14 bases. The CDR3 length is 14 residues. The CDR3 DNA reads as TGTGCCAGCCGGGCCGCGGAGAGCTACAATGAGCAGTTCTTC. This encodes CASRAAESYNEQFF.

This sequence joins TRBV9 and TRBJ2-1; the D is unclear. CDR3 length: 12 residues. Trimming left V 4 bases short and J 10 bases short, with 12 bases between. The V gene's germline CDR1 is SGDLS and CDR2 YYNGEE. This CDR3 is CASSHKTGEQFF. CDR3 DNA sequence: TGTGCCAGCAGCCACAAGACTGGAGAGCAGTTCTTC.

The gene calls are TRBV9 and TRBJ2-3; tentatively, D is TRBD2 (6 bases). Trimming took 7 bases from V and 0 from J, leaving 12 bases between them. The CDR3 covers 14 residues. CDR1 and CDR2 (germline): SGDLS, YYNGEE. The CDR3, as DNA: TGTGCCAGCCAGGAGGGGCCAAGCACAGATACGCAGTATTTT. Its protein is CASQEGPSTDTQYF.

This clone was counted between two and nine times. The chain combines TRBV7-2 with TRBJ2-2, with TRBD2 identical over 8 bases. Germline assignment: CDR1 SGHTA and CDR2 FQGNSA. The CDR3 covers 16 residues. The trim removed 5 bases at V and 2 bases at J, leaving 7 bases unmatched. The CDR3 region is CASSRAGTRNTGELFF. The CDR3 DNA follows: TGTGCCAGCAGCCGAGCCGGGACTAGAAACACCGGGGAGCTGTTTTTT.

The chain uses TRBV5-1 and TRBJ2-7, with 10 nucleotides matching TRBD1. Unmatched junction bases numbered 5, after V lost 3 bases and J lost 2 bases. The CDR3 is 15 residues long. Germline CDR1 reads SGHRS; CDR2 reads YFSETQ. The CDR3 DNA follows: TGCGCCAGCAGCTACGGGACAGGGGTGACCTACGAGCAGTACTTC. This gives the protein CASSYGTGVTYEQYF.

This sequence joins TRBV29-1 and TRBJ2-7; 9 bases agree with TRBD1. The CDR3 is made up of 12 amino acids. The V segment lost 5 bases and the J segment 3 bases; nucleotides outside the gene matches: 2. Germline lookup yields CDR1 SQVTM and CDR2 ANQGSEA. CDR3 loop: CSVWDRDYEQYF. In nucleotides, the CDR3 is TGCAGCGTTTGGGACAGGGACTACGAGCAGTACTTC.

This clone was seen only a few times. CDR3 sequence (DNA): TGCAGCGTTCACCAGGGGAGCTATGGCTACACCTTC. Protein product: CSVHQGSYGYTF. The chain recombines TRBV29-1 with TRBJ1-2; weak D call: TRBD1 (6 bases). Germline CDR1 is SQVTM and CDR2 is ANQGSEA. V dropped 5 bases and J dropped 4 bases, with 11 bases sitting between them. This CDR3 has 12 amino acids.